This TCR beta chain was retrieved from a study of T-cell reconstitution after alpha-beta-depleted transplantation in children. Whole-study results and caveats: Diversity and T-cell counts at one year after transplant derived mostly from new T cells. Reports say that about two months after transplant, the alpha-beta T cells came out of several hundred graft clones that had expanded. From surviving recipient T cells and thymic progenitors came the high day-60 TCRbeta diversity observed in some patients.

About this clonotype itself: What it binds is not known.

Germline V gene data show CDR1 as LNHNV and CDR2 as YYDKDF (reference sequence). The length of the CDR3 is 16 residues. Trimming removed 3 bases from V and 2 bases from J, with 14 bases in between. Preparation of the TCRbeta library was carried out with unique molecular identifiers. Each CDR3 protein is one row after TCRdb ran MiXCR on the PCR reads. The sample consists of about 980,000 distinct CDR3 sequences, about 29% of them appearing once. The sequencing used PBMCs, mostly from graft donor cells, collected 360 days after TCRalphabeta/CD19-depleted stem cell transplant. The rearrangement uses TRBV15 and TRBJ1-3, with unresolved D. The receptor's source is a boy under three years old who had a stem cell transplant for SCID, so the T cells may come from the graft donor. The DNA for the CDR3 is TGTGCCACCAGCAGGTCTGGGTCCGCGGCTGGAAACACCATATATTTT. Translating it yields CATSRSGSAAGNTIYF. The full variable domain, rest sourced from reference TRBV15 and TRBJ1-3, is DAMVIQNPRYQVTQFGKPVTLSCSQTLNHNVMYWYQQKSSQAPKLLFHYYDKDFNNEADTPDNFQSRRPNTSFCFLDIRSPGLGDTAMYLCATSRSGSAAGNTIYFGEGSWLTVV.